These T cell receptor beta chains were read from a single sample in a study of regulatory T cells in long-lasting Graves disease. One entry per CDR3 protein, called by TCRdb with MiXCR from the multiplex PCR reads. The sample includes hundreds of thousands of distinct CDR3 sequences, approximately 15% of them seen just once. These data also featured in a second study, about T cells in Graves' hyperthyroidism and ophthalmopathy.

This sample comprised peripheral blood mononuclear cells (PBMCs), obtained at new diagnosis, from a patient treated with antithyroid drugs. All receptors come from a woman in her twenties or thirties with Graves disease. Each CDR3 is given with its conserved first and last residue. The D gene is left open where the match is weak. Clone size is given for some rows only: seen once, a few or many times, or a class if the clone is expanded.

size,J,V,D,DNA,CDR3
few,TRBJ2-7,TRBV3-1,-,TGTGCCAGCAGCCAAGAGTTTGTTCCAGGGCGGAACTCCTACGAGCAGTACTTC,CASSQEFVPGRNSYEQYF
many,TRBJ2-5,TRBV12-3/TRBV12-4,-,TGTGCCAGCAGTTTAGTGCCGGCCGAAGAGACCCAGTACTTC,CASSLVPAEETQYF
few,TRBJ2-7,TRBV20-1,TRBD1,TGCAGTGCTACGCCCCCGGGGACAGGGCCCTACGAGCAGTACTTC,CSATPPGTGPYEQYF
many,TRBJ2-3,TRBV2,TRBD2,TGTGCCAGCAGTGCAGAGGGACTAGTGTCAGATACGCAGTATTTT,CASSAEGLVSDTQYF
-,TRBJ2-7,TRBV5-6,TRBD1,TGTGCCAGCAGCCTGGACAGGGTAGTCTGGTACGAGCAGTACTTC,CASSLDRVVWYEQYF
few,TRBJ2-5,TRBV5-6,TRBD1,TGTGCCAGCAGCGGTGACAGGGGGCTGCGGGAGACCCAGTACTTC,CASSGDRGLRETQYF
few,TRBJ2-1,TRBV4-1,-,TGCGCCAGCAGCCTACTAGGTTTCCCCTACAATGAGCAGTTCTTC,CASSLLGFPYNEQFF
many,TRBJ1-1,TRBV28,-,TGTGCCAGCAGACAGGTCGTTGGTACTGAAGCTTTCTTT,CASRQVVGTEAFF
many,TRBJ2-7,TRBV28,-,TGTGCCAGCACCCGGGCAGGGGTATCCTACGAGCAGTACTTC,CASTRAGVSYEQYF
-,TRBJ1-5,TRBV18,-,TGTGCCAGCTCACCATTGGGGGAACAGCCCCAGCATTTT,CASSPLGEQPQHF
-,TRBJ2-5,TRBV6-2/TRBV6-3,-,TGTGCCAGCAGTTACTCGCGTGTCGAGACCCAGTACTTC,CASSYSRVETQYF
-,TRBJ2-7,TRBV19,TRBD1,TGTGCCAGTAGTACGCCGGACAGGGGTCACCTGGGAGAGCAGTACTTC,CASSTPDRGHLGEQYF
few,TRBJ2-7,TRBV7-9,-,TGTGCCAGCAGCTTAGTCAGCAGTGTGTCCTACGAGCAGTACTTC,CASSLVSSVSYEQYF
-,TRBJ2-5,TRBV20-1,TRBD1,TGCAGTGCTCGGACAGGGGTAGGGCAAGAGACCCAGTACTTC,CSARTGVGQETQYF
-,TRBJ2-1,TRBV2,TRBD2,TGTGCCAGCAGTGAAACCGGGACTAGCGGGAGCCCTGAGCAGTTCTTC,CASSETGTSGSPEQFF
few,TRBJ2-5,TRBV27,-,TGTGCCAGCGGGGGGTTGGGCCTCAGGGGAGGGCAGGGTCAAGAGACCCAGTACTTC,CASGGLGLRGGQGQETQYF
few,TRBJ2-1,TRBV6-2/TRBV6-3,TRBD1,TGTGCCAGCAGTCCAGCCTTAGGGGGCTTCAATGAGCAGTTCTTC,CASSPALGGFNEQFF
many,TRBJ1-4,TRBV6-1,-,TGTGCCAGCAGGACGATTACCGGAGAAAAACTGTTTTTT,CASRTITGEKLFF
many,TRBJ2-1,TRBV2,TRBD2,TGTGCCAGCAGTAAGGCCGGGACTAGGGGTAATGAGCAGTTCTTC,CASSKAGTRGNEQFF
few,TRBJ2-1,TRBV5-1,-,TGCGCCAGCAGCTCCGCAAAGATCGTGGGGCACAATGAGCAGTTCTTC,CASSSAKIVGHNEQFF
-,TRBJ1-1,TRBV11-3,-,TGTGCCAGCAGCTTTAGCACCCGCACTGAAGCTTTCTTT,CASSFSTRTEAFF
many,TRBJ2-7,TRBV6-2/TRBV6-3,-,TGTGCCAGCAGAGAAACAGGGAGAGGCATCCACGAGCAGTACTTC,CASRETGRGIHEQYF
-,TRBJ1-4,TRBV19,-,TGTGCCAGTAGAGACACCTTGGGGGAAAAACTGTTTTTT,CASRDTLGEKLFF
many,TRBJ1-1,TRBV12-3/TRBV12-4,-,TGTGCCAGCAGTGTGACAGGATTGAACACTGAAGCTTTCTTT,CASSVTGLNTEAFF
many,TRBJ2-7,TRBV7-2,TRBD2,TGTGCCAGCAGCTTAGTAAGGGCGGGAGTCTACGAGCAGTACTTC,CASSLVRAGVYEQYF
-,TRBJ1-3,TRBV19,TRBD1,TGTGCCAGTAGTCCTGGGACAGCGCCTGGAAACACCATATATTTT,CASSPGTAPGNTIYF
many,TRBJ2-3,TRBV11-2,-,TGTGCCAGCAGCCCCCGGACAGAGGAGGATACGCAGTATTTT,CASSPRTEEDTQYF
many,TRBJ2-7,TRBV11-2,-,TGTGCCAGCAGCTTAGTTTCGCGTACAGAATACGAGCAGTACTTC,CASSLVSRTEYEQYF
-,TRBJ2-6,TRBV4-1,TRBD1,TGCGCCAGCAGCCAGCGGTGGGCAGGACAGGGGAGATCTGGGGCCAACGTCCTGACTTTC,CASSQRWAGQGRSGANVLTF
few,TRBJ1-2,TRBV20-1,TRBD1,TGCAGTGCTAGAGATCAGCGGACAGGGACCTATGGCTACACCTTC,CSARDQRTGTYGYTF
many,TRBJ1-6,TRBV11-2,TRBD1,TGTGCCAGCAGCTTTACAGGGGGCAATTCACCCCTCCACTTT,CASSFTGGNSPLHF
many,TRBJ1-5,TRBV6-2/TRBV6-3,-,TGTGCCAGCAGTTACTACCCGCGGGGTATAGATAGCAATCAGCCCCAGCATTTT,CASSYYPRGIDSNQPQHF
many,TRBJ2-3,TRBV20-1,-,TGCAGTGCTAGCACCCGGGGCACAGATACGCAGTATTTT,CSASTRGTDTQYF
-,TRBJ1-1,TRBV6-1,-,TGTGCCAGCAGGTTGACCGGGGCGAGGGGTGAAGCTTTCTTT,CASRLTGARGEAFF
-,TRBJ1-3,TRBV7-9,-,TGTGCCAGCAGCTTTGACTGGACCTCTGGAAACACCATATATTTT,CASSFDWTSGNTIYF
many,TRBJ1-2,TRBV2,-,TGTGCCAGCATTCTGGGGACCCAGTTCGGGGGCTACACCTTC,CASILGTQFGGYTF
many,TRBJ1-1,TRBV2,-,TGTGCCAGCAGTTTAGCTAGCTTTGAAGCTTTCTTT,CASSLASFEAFF
few,TRBJ1-1,TRBV5-4,-,TGTGCCAGCAGCTTGGGGTCATTTAACACTGAAGCTTTCTTT,CASSLGSFNTEAFF